The 25 T cell receptor beta chains below were found in one sample sequenced in a study of metastatic and nonmetastatic thyroid tumors. Using MiXCR, TCRdb reanalyzed the PCR reads. Altogether over 30,000 clones are present, about 21% being singletons, with the ten largest covering less than 4%. Each patient came to thyroid surgery without any prior treatment (of any kind). The sequencing input was tumor tissue. The receptors come from a male donor with papillary thyroid cancer or a benign thyroid nodule (not recorded which). Some clones in this sample may be carry-over from other donors' samples.

This clone was observed many times. The chain carries TRBV4-3 and TRBJ2-1, with 7 bases aligning to TRBD2. Unmatched junction bases numbered 11, after V lost 0 bases and J lost 3 bases. This CDR3 contains 18 residues. Germline loops: CDR1 LGHNA, CDR2 YSLEER. In DNA, the CDR3 is TGCGCCAGCAGCCAAGAGACAGCAGGGACTACGTACTACAATGAGCAGTTCTTC. This encodes CASSQETAGTTYYNEQFF.

At least ten counts were recorded for this clone. The chain combines TRBV7-2 with TRBJ2-1; 9 nucleotides line up with TRBD2. V dropped 1 base and J dropped 7; count of bases not matched to a gene: 2. The germline V gene encodes CDR1 SGHTA and CDR2 FQGNSA. This CDR3 has 14 amino acids. The DNA for the CDR3 is TGTGCCAGCAGCTTAGGGACTAGCGCGAATGAGCAGTTCTTC. It yields the protein CASSLGTSANEQFF.

The sample holds many counts of this clone. V usage is TRBV7-9 and J usage is TRBJ2-1, with 9 positions matching TRBD2. The CDR3 length is 16 residues. Germline CDR1 is SEHNR and CDR2 is FQNEAQ (reference sequence). Trimming removed 2 bases from V and 6 bases from J; junction bases left unmatched: 8. CDR3 DNA sequence: TGTGCCAGCAGCTTAAGGAGCGGGGGGCTAGTCAATGAGCAGTTCTTC. Residues: CASSLRSGGLVNEQFF. The full variable domain, with the rest looked up from reference TRBV7-9 and TRBJ2-1, is DTGVSQNPRHKITKRGQNVTFRCDPISEHNRLYWYRQTLGQGPEFLTYFQNEAQLEKSRLLSDRFSAERPKGSFSTLEIQRTEQGDSAMYLCASSLRSGGLVNEQFFGPGTRLTVL.

J is TRBJ2-1 and V is TRBV20-1; no reliable D call. The V end was cut by 4 bases, the J end by 10 bases, with 11 bases between. There are 11 residues in the CDR3. The V gene's germline CDR1 is DFQATT and CDR2 SNEGSKA (reference sequence). CDR3 loop: CSATRGFEQFF. DNA of the CDR3: TGCAGTGCTACCCGAGGTTTCGAGCAGTTCTTC.

This clone has a handful of counts. This chain links TRBV12-3 or TRBV12-4 with TRBJ2-1; D is undetermined. V gave up 7 bases and J gave up 6 bases, with 7 bases separating them. The CDR3 has 11 amino acids. CDR3 loop: CASKEINEQFF. The CDR3 DNA reads as TGTGCCAGCAAAGAAATCAATGAGCAGTTCTTC.

This clone was counted ten times or more. The chain couples TRBV19 to TRBJ2-3, with 10 bases lining up with TRBD1. This CDR3 is 14 amino acids long. CDR1 is LNHDA, CDR2 SQIVND, per germline (reference sequence). Germline trimming cut 8 bases from V and 3 bases from J; bases unmatched to any gene: 5. The CDR3 bases are TGTGCCAGTGGGGGACAGGGGAGAACAGATACGCAGTATTTT. As protein: CASGGQGRTDTQYF.

The gene calls are TRBV20-1 and TRBJ2-7; weak D call: TRBD1 (6 bases). Trimming left V 6 bases short and J 3 bases short, with 12 bases between. The CDR3 sequence is 12 residues long. The V gene's germline CDR1 is DFQATT and CDR2 SNEGSKA (reference sequence). The CDR3 DNA reads as TGCAGTGCAGAAGGACAGAACTACGAGCAGTACTTC. Amino acids: CSAEGQNYEQYF.

There are a few counts of this clone. The genes are TRBV28 and TRBJ1-6; D remains unclear. Germline CDR1 MDHEN, CDR2 SYDVKM. The ends were cut back, 2 bases at V and 9 bases at J, with 11 bases in the middle. The CDR3 contains 14 residues. In DNA, the CDR3 is TGTGCCAGCAGTTTACGATTTTGGGTTTCACCCCTCCACTTT. Its translation is CASSLRFWVSPLHF.

This clone was seen at least ten times. The gene calls are TRBV7-2 and TRBJ1-4; D uncertain. Germline CDR1 and CDR2: SGHTA and FQGNSA. The CDR3 covers 15 residues. V was trimmed by 1 base and J by 8 bases, leaving 14 bases between them. The CDR3 is CASSLDPSSSEKLFF. The CDR3 bases are TGTGCCAGCAGCTTAGACCCGTCTAGTAGCGAAAAACTGTTTTTT. The full variable domain, rest sourced from reference TRBV7-2 and TRBJ1-4, is GAGVSQSPSNKVTEKGKDVELRCDPISGHTALYWYRQSLGQGLEFLIYFQGNSAPDKSGLPSDRFSAERTGGSVSTLTIQRTQQEDSAVYLCASSLDPSSSEKLFFGSGTQLSVL.

The genes are TRBV6-1 and TRBJ1-2; D unresolved. The CDR3 runs 15 residues. Germline assignment: CDR1 MNHNS and CDR2 SASEGT. V lost 6 bases, J lost 5 bases, and 19 bases lay in between. The CDR3 region is CASRVERQTAYGYTF. CDR3 DNA sequence: TGTGCCAGCAGGGTTGAAAGGCAGACCGCTTATGGCTACACCTTC.

The chain links TRBV6-1 to TRBJ1-6; the match to TRBD1 covers 8 bases. V gave up 5 bases and J gave up 7 bases; unmatched junction bases: 7. The germline V gene has CDR1 MNHNS and CDR2 SASEGT. The length of the CDR3 is 15 residues. The CDR3 bases are TGTGCCAGCAGTCCCCAGGGGGCGCGGAATTCACCCCTCCACTTT. Protein product: CASSPQGARNSPLHF.

The CDR3 DNA follows: TGTGCCATGGGAGACGTTCTCAATCAGCCCCAGCATTTT. This translates into CAMGDVLNQPQHF. V gene TRBV10-3 combines with J gene TRBJ1-5; D not resolved. V lost 9 bases, J lost 3 bases, and 12 bases lay in between. CDR1 is ENHRY, CDR2 SYGVKD, per germline. CDR3 length: 13 residues.

This clone was seen many times. This sequence joins TRBV7-9 and TRBJ2-2; TRBD2 matches at 8 bases. Germline V gene sequence: CDR1 SEHNR, CDR2 FQNEAQ (reference sequence). J was trimmed by 2 bases and V by 5 bases; bases with no gene match: 10. This CDR3 is 17 amino acids long. CDR3 bases: TGTGCCAGCAGCACTCCTCGGAGCGGGAGCAACACCGGGGAGCTGTTTTTT. This codes for CASSTPRSGSNTGELFF.

This chain links TRBV7-2 with TRBJ2-5; D could derive from TRBD1 or TRBD2 (5 bases each). Germline V gene lookup returns CDR1 SGHTA and CDR2 FQGNSA. The V and J ends lost 6 bases and 5 bases respectively, with 19 bases between them. This CDR3 has 15 amino acids. CDR3 coding DNA: TGTGCCAGCAGTAAGTATAGGGGACCTTCGGAGACCCAGTACTTC. Translation: CASSKYRGPSETQYF.

The chain links TRBV27 to TRBJ2-7; D gene unclear. Trimming cost V 5 bases and J 7 bases, with 24 bases left between them. Germline CDR1 and CDR2: MNHEY and SMNVEV (reference sequence). This CDR3 comprises 16 residues. CDR3 sequence reads: CASSPSSHPPLREQYF. CDR3 coding DNA: TGTGCCAGCAGTCCTTCTTCACACCCCCCGCTGAGAGAGCAGTACTTC.

The chain employs TRBV27 and TRBJ2-7; D is possibly TRBD1 or TRBD2 (6 bases each). The CDR3 is 14 amino acids. The germline V and J ends were trimmed by 5 bases and 10 bases, with 21 bases remaining between them. The V gene's germline CDR1 is MNHEY and CDR2 SMNVEV (reference sequence). DNA of the CDR3: TGTGCCAGCAGTGAATGGGGGGCGCGTCTCGATCAGTACTTC. The encoded protein is CASSEWGARLDQYF.

This clone was counted at least ten times. The junction does not match germline at one end; this may be a read error. This chain connects TRBV20-1 to TRBJ1-5; 8 bases agree with TRBD1. Germline CDR1 and CDR2: DFQATT and SNEGSKA (reference sequence). The CDR3 sequence is 14 residues long. The CDR3 DNA sequence: TGCAGTGCCCACTCGGACAGGGCCAATCGGCCCCAGCATTTT. Its translation is CSAHSDRANRPQHF.

This clone was recorded many times. The chain carries TRBV30 and TRBJ1-5; tentative D call: TRBD1 (6 bases). The CDR3 spans 16 residues. CDR1 GTSNPN and CDR2 SVGIG come from the germline V gene (reference sequence). The V end lost 3 bases, the J end lost 6 bases, and 21 bases lay between the germline ends. CDR3 protein: CAWSHPGQGFGQPQHF. The CDR3 DNA sequence: TGTGCCTGGAGCCACCCGGGTCAGGGGTTCGGTCAGCCCCAGCATTTT.

The chain recombines TRBV24-1 with TRBJ1-5; 7 nucleotides match TRBD1. Germline trimming cut 4 bases from V and 3 bases from J; bases unmatched to any gene: 11. The CDR3 length is 17 residues. Germline V lookup: CDR1 KGHDR, CDR2 SFDVKD. The CDR3, as DNA: TGTGCCACCAGTGACACGACAGGGACTCCTACCAATCAGCCCCAGCATTTT. This gives the protein CATSDTTGTPTNQPQHF.

The chain recombines TRBV9 with TRBJ2-7, with D possibly being TRBD2 (5 bases). Trimming removed 3 bases at V and 6 bases at J, with 19 bases between. The CDR3 has 15 amino acids. Germline CDR1 SGDLS, CDR2 YYNGEE. The CDR3: CASSDGGSWNTEQYF. CDR3 bases: TGTGCCAGCAGCGACGGAGGTAGCTGGAATACCGAGCAGTACTTC.

The chain is built from TRBV28 and TRBJ1-6; weak D call: TRBD1 (6 bases). Deletions cut 6 bases from V and 3 bases from J, with 9 bases between. CDR3 length: 14 residues. Germline V gene data show CDR1 as MDHEN and CDR2 as SYDVKM. As DNA, the CDR3 is TGTGCCAGCAGCTCGACAGGCTATAATTCACCCCTCCACTTT. Translation gives CASSSTGYNSPLHF.

Many counts were recorded for this clone. The chain has TRBV30 and TRBJ1-2; 8 nucleotides align to TRBD1. The CDR3 covers 14 residues. Germline CDR1 GTSNPN, CDR2 SVGIG (reference sequence). V trimming: 4 bases; J trimming: 4 bases; junction bases outside the gene matches: 8. The CDR3 coding sequence is TGTGCCTGGAAGCCCTCAGGGGGCTTCTATGGCTACACCTTC. Its protein is CAWKPSGGFYGYTF.

In its sample, this clone was seen many times. The gene calls are TRBV19 and TRBJ2-5; the D is unclear. The V end was cut by 0 bases, the J end by 5 bases, with 7 bases between. The germline V gene has CDR1 LNHDA and CDR2 SQIVND (reference sequence). This CDR3 has 13 amino acids. The CDR3, as DNA: TGTGCCAGTAGTATAGATGGTTGGGAGACCCAGTACTTC. Protein: CASSIDGWETQYF.

The rearrangement joins TRBV11-2 to TRBJ2-7, with TRBD1 matching over 7 bases. CDR1 SGHAT and CDR2 FQNNGV come from the germline V gene. Trimming took 5 bases from V and 3 from J; bases not matched to a gene: 7. The CDR3 consists of 14 residues. CDR3 amino acids: CASSQWTGNYEQYF. In DNA form, the CDR3 reads TGTGCCAGCAGCCAATGGACAGGAAACTACGAGCAGTACTTC. Drawing the rest from reference TRBV11-2 and TRBJ2-7, the complete variable domain is EAGVAQSPRYKIIEKRQSVAFWCNPISGHATLYWYQQILGQGPKLLIQFQNNGVVDDSQLPKDRFSAERLKGVDSTLKIQPAKLEDSAVYLCASSQWTGNYEQYFGPGTRLTVT.

This clone was seen repeatedly, ten times or more. This chain joins TRBV9 and TRBJ2-3; 8 positions match TRBD2. The CDR3 is made up of 14 amino acids. Germline V lookup: CDR1 SGDLS, CDR2 YYNGEE. V gave up 2 bases and J gave up 3 bases; unmatched junction bases: 2. The CDR3 nucleotides are TGTGCCAGCAGCGTTAGCGGGATAACAGATACGCAGTATTTT. Encoded protein: CASSVSGITDTQYF.